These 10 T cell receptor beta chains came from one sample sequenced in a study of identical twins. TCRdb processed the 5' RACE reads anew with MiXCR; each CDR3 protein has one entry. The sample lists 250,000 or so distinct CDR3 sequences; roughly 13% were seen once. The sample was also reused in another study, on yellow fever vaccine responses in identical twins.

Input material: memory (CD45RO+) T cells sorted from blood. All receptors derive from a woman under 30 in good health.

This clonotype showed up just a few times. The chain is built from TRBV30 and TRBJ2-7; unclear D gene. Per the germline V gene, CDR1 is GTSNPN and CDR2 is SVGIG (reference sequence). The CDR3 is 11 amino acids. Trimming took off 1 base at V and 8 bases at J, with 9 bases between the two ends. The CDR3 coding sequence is TGTGCCTGGAGTGACCTCACGCAGCAGTACTTC. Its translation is CAWSDLTQQYF.

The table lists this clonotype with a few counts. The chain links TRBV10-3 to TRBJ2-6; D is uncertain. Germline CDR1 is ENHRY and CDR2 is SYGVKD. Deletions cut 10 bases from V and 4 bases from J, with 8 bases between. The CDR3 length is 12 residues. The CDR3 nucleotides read TGTGCCACGTCGGGCGGGGCCAACGTCCTGACTTTC. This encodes CATSGGANVLTF.

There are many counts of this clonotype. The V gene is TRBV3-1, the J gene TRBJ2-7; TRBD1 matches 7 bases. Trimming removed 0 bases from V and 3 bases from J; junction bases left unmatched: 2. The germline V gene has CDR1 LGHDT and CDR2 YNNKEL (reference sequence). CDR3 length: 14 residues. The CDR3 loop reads CASSQEGTVYEQYF. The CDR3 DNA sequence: TGTGCCAGCAGCCAAGAAGGGACAGTCTACGAGCAGTACTTC.

In DNA, the CDR3 is TGTGCCATCAGTGAAAGGGAGGGCCAGGCGGGCTACACCTTC. Translation gives CAISEREGQAGYTF. The chain combines TRBV10-3 with TRBJ1-2; D gene ambiguous. Germline assignment: CDR1 ENHRY and CDR2 SYGVKD. V was trimmed by 3 bases and J by 8 bases, leaving 16 bases between them. The CDR3 runs to 14 residues.

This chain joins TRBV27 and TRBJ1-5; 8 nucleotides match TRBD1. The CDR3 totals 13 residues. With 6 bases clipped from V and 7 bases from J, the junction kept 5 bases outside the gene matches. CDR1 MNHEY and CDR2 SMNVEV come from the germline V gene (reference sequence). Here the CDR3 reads CASRTGVGQPQHF. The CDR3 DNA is TGTGCCAGCAGGACAGGGGTGGGCCAGCCCCAGCATTTT.

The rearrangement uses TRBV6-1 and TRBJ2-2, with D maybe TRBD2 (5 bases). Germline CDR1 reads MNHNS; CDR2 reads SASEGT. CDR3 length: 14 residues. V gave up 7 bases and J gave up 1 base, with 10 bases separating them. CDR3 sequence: CASTWTGNTGELFF. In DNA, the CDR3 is TGTGCCAGCACATGGACTGGGAACACCGGGGAGCTGTTTTTT.

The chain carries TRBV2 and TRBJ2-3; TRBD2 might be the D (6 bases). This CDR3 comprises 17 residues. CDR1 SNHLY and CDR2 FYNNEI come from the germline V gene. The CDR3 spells CTICLGGRGVSTDTQYF. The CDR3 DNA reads TGTACCATCTGCTTGGGGGGACGCGGAGTTAGCACAGATACGCAGTATTTT.

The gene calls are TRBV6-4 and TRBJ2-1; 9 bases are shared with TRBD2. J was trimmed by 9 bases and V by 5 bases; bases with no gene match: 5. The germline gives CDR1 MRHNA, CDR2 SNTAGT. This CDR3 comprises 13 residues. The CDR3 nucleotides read TGTGCCAGCAGTCGCGGGGGGGCAGGTGAGCAGTTCTTC. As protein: CASSRGGAGEQFF.

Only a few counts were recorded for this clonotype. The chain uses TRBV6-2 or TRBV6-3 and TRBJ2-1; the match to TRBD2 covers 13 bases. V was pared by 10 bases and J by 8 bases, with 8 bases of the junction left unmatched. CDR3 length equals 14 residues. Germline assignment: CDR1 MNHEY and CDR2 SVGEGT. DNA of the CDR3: TGTGCCATCTCGACTAGCGGGAGGATCGATGAGCAGTTCTTC. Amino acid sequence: CAISTSGRIDEQFF.

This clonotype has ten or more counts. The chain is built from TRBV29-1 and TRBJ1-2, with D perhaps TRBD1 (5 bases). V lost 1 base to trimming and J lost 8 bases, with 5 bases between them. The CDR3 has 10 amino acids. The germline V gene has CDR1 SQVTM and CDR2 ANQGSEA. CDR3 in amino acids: CSVEGDGYTF. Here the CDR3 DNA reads TGCAGCGTTGAAGGGGACGGCTACACCTTC.